A single sample gave rise to the 24 T cell receptor beta chains below, sequenced in a study of radiotherapy plus CTLA-4 blockade in lung cancer. Clones were read by immunoSEQ multiplex PCR, and TCRdb kept only the in-frame ones, dropping some. In the table there are about 110,000 clones, about 84% of which are singletons. The sequenced sample was peripheral blood, obtained from a patient treated with radiotherapy plus ipilimumab. Every receptor here comes from a human donor with non-small cell lung cancer that progressed on radiotherapy plus ipilimumab. Some clones in this sample may be carry-over from other donors' samples.

The rearrangement joins TRBV10-3 to TRBJ1-1; TRBD1 agrees at 7 bases. Per germline, CDR1 ENHRY and CDR2 SYGVKD. After removal of 6 bases from V and 0 bases from J, the junction contained 19 bases not matched to a gene. This CDR3 region has 19 residues. This chain's CDR3 is CAIREVLQGNPYMNTEAFF. Written as DNA, the CDR3 is TGTGCCATCAGGGAGGTACTACAGGGGAATCCTTATATGAACACTGAAGCTTTCTTT.

This sequence joins TRBV7-3 and TRBJ1-6; D ambiguous. Germline CDR1 is SGHTA and CDR2 is FQGTGA. The CDR3 has 16 amino acids. V lost 2 bases, J lost 7 bases, and 15 bases lay in between. This CDR3 reads CASSLPFPGVNSPLHF. The CDR3 bases are TGTGCCAGCAGCTTACCCTTTCCCGGAGTGAATTCACCCCTCCACTTT. The variable domain in full, with the rest retrieved from reference TRBV7-3 and TRBJ1-6, is GAGVSQTPSNKVTEKGKYVELRCDPISGHTALYWYRQSLGQGPEFLIYFQGTGAADDSGLPNDRFFAVRPEGSVSTLKIQRTERGDSAVYLCASSLPFPGVNSPLHFGNGTRLTVT.

V usage is TRBV7-2 and J usage is TRBJ2-3; TRBD1 matches 8 bases. The germline gives CDR1 SGHTA, CDR2 FQGNSA. This CDR3 has 17 residues. Losses at the gene ends were 4 bases for V and 6 bases for J; bases not matched to a gene: 15. Written as DNA, the CDR3 is TGTGCCAGCAGCTGGGGGGAAGACAGGGGCGGATTGGATACGCAGTATTTT. Translating it yields CASSWGEDRGGLDTQYF.

The chain links TRBV15 to TRBJ2-5; D gene unclear. Germline lookup yields CDR1 LNHNV and CDR2 YYDKDF (reference sequence). CDR3 length equals 14 residues. V dropped 2 bases and J dropped 7 bases, with 14 bases sitting between them. CDR3 amino acids: CATSRRNDAGTQYF. The CDR3 nucleotides read TGTGCCACCAGCAGACGAAATGACGCAGGGACCCAGTACTTC. Looking up the rest from reference TRBV15 and TRBJ2-5 gives the full variable domain: DAMVIQNPRYQVTQFGKPVTLSCSQTLNHNVMYWYQQKSSQAPKLLFHYYDKDFNNEADTPDNFQSRRPNTSFCFLDIRSPGLGDTAMYLCATSRRNDAGTQYFGPGTRLLVL.

The rearrangement links TRBV4-2 to TRBJ2-3; 12 bases match TRBD2. The CDR3 loop spans 16 amino acids. V trimming: 2 bases; J trimming: 2 bases; junction bases outside the gene matches: 2. Germline V gene data show CDR1 as LGHNA and CDR2 as YNFKEQ. The CDR3 DNA sequence: TGTGCCAGCAGCCAACCTAGCGGGGGGGCCACAGATACGCAGTATTTT. This codes for CASSQPSGGATDTQYF.

The V gene is TRBV7-3, the J gene TRBJ2-2, with 7 bases aligning to TRBD2. The length of the CDR3 is 13 residues. From germline, CDR1 is SGHTA and CDR2 FQGTGA. V shed 4 bases and J 7 bases; nucleotides not matched to a gene: 3. The CDR3 sequence is CASSSAGVGELFF. The CDR3 DNA follows: TGTGCCAGCAGCTCCGCGGGGGTCGGGGAGCTGTTTTTT.

This clone was seen more than once but under ten times. At one end the junction does not follow the germline gene, possibly because of a read error. The chain employs TRBV7-3 and TRBJ2-2; TRBD1 matches 9 bases. In germline, CDR1 is SGHTA, CDR2 FQGTGA. This CDR3 spans 15 amino acids. The CDR3 sequence: CASSLTGGITGELFF. In DNA form, the CDR3 reads TGTGCCAGCAGCCTAACAGGGGGCATTACCGGGGAGCTGTTTTTT.

The chain is built from TRBV28 and TRBJ1-5, with 8 bases that match TRBD1. The germline V gene encodes CDR1 MDHEN and CDR2 SYDVKM. With V trimmed by 10 bases and J by 1 base, 6 bases remained unmatched. The length of the CDR3 is 14 residues. CDR3 in amino acids: CATKDRESNQPQHF. In DNA, the CDR3 is TGTGCCACCAAGGACAGGGAAAGCAATCAGCCCCAGCATTTT.

J is TRBJ1-2 and V is TRBV5-1, with a tentative D call TRBD1 (6 bases). The CDR3 totals 15 residues. Trimming removed 5 bases from V and 5 bases from J, with 19 bases in between. Germline CDR1 SGHRS, CDR2 YFSETQ. In nucleotides, the CDR3 is TGCGCCAGCAGACCCGGACAAGGGGGGAGTTATGGCTACACCTTC. Amino acid sequence: CASRPGQGGSYGYTF.

This clone was picked up one time. The CDR3 region is CASSLSLTNYGYTF. The CDR3 nucleotides are TGTGCCAGTAGTTTAAGCCTCACTAACTATGGCTACACCTTC. This chain joins TRBV19 and TRBJ1-2; unclear D gene. Per germline, CDR1 LNHDA and CDR2 SQIVND (reference sequence). CDR3 length: 14 residues. The V and J ends lost 5 bases and 0 bases respectively, with 10 bases between them.

This chain links TRBV6-8 with TRBJ1-1; TRBD1 is a possible D gene (5 bases). Germline lookup yields CDR1 MNHGY and CDR2 SAAAGT. This CDR3 spans 16 amino acids. V was trimmed by 2 bases and J by 2 bases, leaving 15 bases between them. The CDR3 protein is CASSYALGQTNTEAFF. The CDR3 DNA follows: TGTGCCAGCAGTTACGCTTTGGGGCAGACTAACACTGAAGCTTTCTTT.

The chain has TRBV7-2 and TRBJ2-7; 8 nucleotides line up with TRBD1. This CDR3 has 12 residues. The germline V gene has CDR1 SGHTA and CDR2 FQGNSA. J gave up 5 bases and V 5 bases, and 2 bases lay outside the gene matches. The CDR3 reads CASSAGGNEQYF. Here the CDR3 DNA reads TGTGCCAGCAGCGCAGGGGGCAACGAGCAGTACTTC.

The CDR3 region is CATSPRQGAGTGELFF. The CDR3 DNA sequence: TGTGCCACCAGCCCTCGACAGGGGGCTGGCACCGGGGAGCTGTTTTTT. This sequence joins TRBV15 and TRBJ2-2, with 10 nucleotides matching TRBD1. CDR3 length: 16 amino acids. CDR1 LNHNV and CDR2 YYDKDF come from the germline V gene (reference sequence). V dropped 5 bases and J dropped 4; count of bases not matched to a gene: 7.

This clone appeared a single time. The V call is TRBV18, the J call TRBJ2-1, with TRBD2 matching over 11 bases. In germline, CDR1 is KGHSH, CDR2 LQKENI. V lost 3 bases, J lost 7 bases, and 8 bases stayed unmatched. This CDR3 region has 16 residues. Here the CDR3 DNA reads TGTGCCAGCTCACCCCCTAGCGGGGGGTTTCTTAATGAGCAGTTCTTC. Encoded protein: CASSPPSGGFLNEQFF. The entire variable domain, with the rest obtained from reference TRBV18 and TRBJ2-1, is as follows: NAGVMQNPRHLVRRRGQEARLRCSPMKGHSHVYWYRQLPEEGLKFMVYLQKENIIDESGMPKERFSAEFPKEGPSILRIQQVVRGDSAAYFCASSPPSGGFLNEQFFGPGTRLTVL.

There are a few counts of this clone. This chain uses TRBV4-3 with TRBJ2-1, with TRBD2 matching over 11 bases. V gave up 3 bases and J gave up 3 bases; unmatched junction bases: 4. Looked up from germline, CDR1 is LGHNA and CDR2 is YSLEER. This CDR3 region has 16 residues. Here the CDR3 reads CASSQQLAGDYNEQFF. CDR3 nucleotide sequence: TGCGCCAGCAGCCAGCAACTAGCGGGGGACTACAATGAGCAGTTCTTC.

The chain has TRBV29-1 and TRBJ2-3; the match to TRBD2 covers 8 bases. The trim removed 8 bases at V and 2 bases at J, leaving 21 bases unmatched. CDR1 is SQVTM, CDR2 ANQGSEA, per germline. The CDR3 consists of 18 residues. In DNA, the CDR3 is TGCAGCCTAATTGGGATTAGCGGGGAATTGATCGACACAGATACGCAGTATTTT. Its protein product is CSLIGISGELIDTDTQYF.

This clone was seen only a few times. The J gene is TRBJ2-5, the V gene TRBV5-1, with D perhaps matching TRBD1 or TRBD2 (6 bases each). Germline loops: CDR1 SGHRS, CDR2 YFSETQ. Trimming stripped 4 bases from V and 4 bases from J, with 11 bases between. CDR3 length: 13 amino acids. CDR3 sequence: CASSPEGGETQYF. In nucleotides, the CDR3 is TGCGCCAGCAGCCCCGAGGGGGGAGAGACCCAGTACTTC.

This clone was seen a single time. The chain uses TRBV4-2 and TRBJ1-4; the D is unclear. CDR1 is LGHNA and CDR2 is YNFKEQ in the germline V gene. This CDR3 contains 16 residues. V was pared by 4 bases and J by 0 bases, with 12 bases between. As DNA, the CDR3 is TGTGCCAGCAGCCCTCTCCTACAACCAACTAATGAAAAACTGTTTTTT. Protein: CASSPLLQPTNEKLFF.

The V gene is TRBV11-3, the J gene TRBJ2-2; D call uncertain. Germline CDR1 reads SGHNT; CDR2 reads YENEEA. The CDR3 consists of 16 residues. Trimming cost V 1 base and J 3 bases, with 12 bases left between them. The CDR3 coding sequence is TGTGCCAGCAGCTTAGTAGGGTTGGGATACACCGGGGAGCTGTTTTTT. Amino acid sequence: CASSLVGLGYTGELFF.

The chain employs TRBV30 and TRBJ2-5, with D possibly being TRBD1 (6 bases). Trimming left V 0 bases short and J 4 bases short, with 12 bases between. The germline V gene has CDR1 GTSNPN and CDR2 SVGIG (reference sequence). The CDR3 covers 14 residues. The CDR3 bases are TGTGCCTGGAGTGTACAAGGGGGAACAGAGACCCAGTACTTC. It specifies CAWSVQGGTETQYF.

This clone was seen only once. The chain couples TRBV4-2 to TRBJ1-4, with 11 bases that match TRBD1. Unmatched junction bases numbered 2, after V lost 2 bases and J lost 6 bases. Germline values: CDR1 LGHNA, CDR2 YNFKEQ. The CDR3 has 15 residues. The DNA of the CDR3 is TGTGCCAGCAGCCAAAGGACAGGGGGCGATGAAAAACTGTTTTTT. Encoded protein: CASSQRTGGDEKLFF.

The gene calls are TRBV27 and TRBJ2-6; no reliable D call. V gave up 8 bases and J gave up 0 bases, with 5 bases separating them. Germline CDR1 is MNHEY and CDR2 is SMNVEV (reference sequence). This CDR3 comprises 13 residues. The CDR3 protein is CASRSSGANVLTF. CDR3 sequence (DNA): TGTGCCAGCCGAAGCTCTGGGGCCAACGTCCTGACTTTC. The variable domain in full, completed from reference TRBV27 and TRBJ2-6, reads EAQVTQNPRYLITVTGKKLTVTCSQNMNHEYMSWYRQDPGLGLRQIYYSMNVEVTDKGDVPEGYKVSRKEKRNFPLILESPSPNQTSLYFCASRSSGANVLTFGAGSRLTVL.

V is TRBV5-1 and J is TRBJ2-6; D is perhaps TRBD1 (6 bases). From germline, CDR1 is SGHRS and CDR2 YFSETQ. The CDR3 extends over 15 amino acids. V lost 4 bases and J 4 bases, leaving 12 bases between the germline ends. The CDR3 nucleotides are TGCGCCAGCAGCCCGACAGGTACCGGGGCCAACGTCCTGACTTTC. It yields the protein CASSPTGTGANVLTF.

This clone is a singleton in its sample. The rearrangement links TRBV7-9 to TRBJ2-5; D not certain. The J call may be incorrect, as the DNA end agrees better with TRBJ2-7. The CDR3 consists of 14 residues. CDR1 and CDR2 from the germline V gene are SEHNR and FQNEAQ (reference sequence). CDR3 bases: TGTGCCAGCAGCTTCACTGAAATCTCCTACGAGCAGTACTTC. It yields the protein CASSFTEISYEQYF.